Each of the 18 T cell receptor beta chains below was sequenced from the same sample in a study of T cell repertoires in cytomegalovirus infection. TCRdb independently ran MiXCR on the reads; one entry per CDR3 protein. The table lists more than 150,000 distinct CDR3 sequences, roughly a fifth of them singletons. Input material: PBMCs. All receptors derive from a human donor in good health (CMV status not recorded). Some clones in this sample may be carry-over from other donors' samples.

The J gene is TRBJ2-7, the V gene TRBV11-3; D may be TRBD1 (6 bases). Germline values: CDR1 SGHNT, CDR2 YENEEA. The CDR3 is 13 amino acids. Trimming shortened V by 2 bases and J by 5 bases, and 10 bases separated the two germline ends. This CDR3 is CASSLTGMHEQYF. Written as DNA, the CDR3 is TGTGCCAGCAGCTTAACAGGGATGCACGAGCAGTACTTC. Full variable domain (remainder filled in from reference TRBV11-3 and TRBJ2-7): EAGVVQSPRYKIIEKKQPVAFWCNPISGHNTLYWYLQNLGQGPELLIRYENEEAVDDSQLPKDRFSAERLKGVDSTLKIQPAELGDSAVYLCASSLTGMHEQYFGPGTRLTVT.

This rearrangement joins TRBV5-6 to TRBJ2-7, with a tentative D call TRBD2 (5 bases). CDR1 SGHDT and CDR2 YYEEEE come from the germline V gene. This CDR3 comprises 13 residues. Trimming removed 0 bases from V and 6 bases from J, with 10 bases in between. CDR3 sequence: CASSLAPSSEQYF. Written as DNA, the CDR3 is TGTGCCAGCAGCTTGGCCCCTAGCTCCGAGCAGTACTTC.

This clonotype has only a few counts. The CDR3 coding sequence is TGTGCCAGCAGCTTAGCTGGGCCCAACAATGAGCAGTTCTTC. Translating gives CASSLAGPNNEQFF. V and J are TRBV11-2 and TRBJ2-1, with D unresolved. V was pared by 1 base and J by 5 bases, with 9 bases between. Germline-derived CDR1 and CDR2 are SGHAT and FQNNGV. The CDR3 sequence is 14 residues long.

This clonotype was seen many times. The rearrangement links TRBV11-2 to TRBJ1-2; perhaps TRBD1 as D (5 bases). In germline, CDR1 is SGHAT, CDR2 FQNNGV. This CDR3 contains 15 residues. Deletions cut 2 bases from V and 4 bases from J, with 14 bases between. This chain's CDR3 is CASSLSVGGTYGYTF. Here the CDR3 DNA reads TGTGCCAGCAGCTTATCCGTCGGGGGAACCTATGGCTACACCTTC. Using reference TRBV11-2 and TRBJ1-2 for the parts outside the CDR3, the full variable domain is EAGVAQSPRYKIIEKRQSVAFWCNPISGHATLYWYQQILGQGPKLLIQFQNNGVVDDSQLPKDRFSAERLKGVDSTLKIQPAKLEDSAVYLCASSLSVGGTYGYTFGSGTRLTVV.

This clonotype came up a few times. The chain combines TRBV19 with TRBJ1-2, with a weak D call TRBD1 (6 bases). Germline CDR1 is LNHDA and CDR2 is SQIVND (reference sequence). This CDR3 region has 15 residues. The ends were cut back, 5 bases at V and 4 bases at J, with 17 bases in the middle. CDR3 loop: CASSPPQGRAYGYTF. CDR3 nucleotides: TGTGCCAGTAGTCCTCCTCAGGGGAGGGCCTATGGCTACACCTTC.

The CDR3 loop reads CASSSTGGLNTEAFF. In DNA, the CDR3 is TGCGCCAGCAGCTCGACAGGGGGTTTGAACACTGAAGCTTTCTTT. The rearrangement joins TRBV5-1 to TRBJ1-1, with 9 nucleotides matching TRBD1. The CDR3 spans 15 residues. Germline V CDR1 and CDR2: SGHRS, YFSETQ. Unmatched junction bases numbered 3, after V lost 3 bases and J lost 0 bases. Based on the CDR3 plus reference TRBV5-1 and TRBJ1-1, the full variable domain is KAGVTQTPRYLIKTRGQQVTLSCSPISGHRSVSWYQQTPGQGLQFLFEYFSETQRNKGNFPGRFSGRQFSNSRSEMNVSTLELGDSALYLCASSSTGGLNTEAFFGQGTRLTVV.

This clonotype was detected ten times or more. V usage is TRBV28 and J usage is TRBJ2-1, with 7 bases that match TRBD2. J lost 1 base, V lost 1 base, and 7 bases had no gene match. This CDR3 is built from 17 residues. Germline CDR1 reads MDHEN; CDR2 reads SYDVKM. The CDR3 DNA reads as TGTGCCAGCAGTTTATTCGGCGGGAGTAAGTCCTACAATGAGCAGTTCTTC. Its translation: CASSLFGGSKSYNEQFF.

Of note for this clonotype: At one boundary the junction diverges from the germline segment, which might be a read error. The chain combines TRBV11-2 with TRBJ1-1; D may be TRBD1 (6 bases). Germline V gives CDR1 SGHAT, CDR2 FQNNGV. The CDR3 loop spans 14 amino acids. The CDR3 sequence is CASSTGGLNTEVFF. In DNA form, the CDR3 reads TGTGCCAGCAGCACCGGGGGCCTGAACACTGAAGTTTTCTTT.

This clonotype was counted at least ten times. The V call is TRBV6-2 or TRBV6-3, the J call TRBJ1-1; 7 bases match TRBD1. The germline V gene has CDR1 MNHEY and CDR2 SVGEGT. The CDR3 runs 15 residues. The V and J ends lost 2 bases and 0 bases, in that order; junction bases with no gene match: 3. As DNA, the CDR3 is TGTGCCAGCAGTTACCCGGGACAGATGAACACTGAAGCTTTCTTT. It specifies CASSYPGQMNTEAFF.

This clonotype occurred many times. This rearrangement joins TRBV29-1 to TRBJ1-1; 7 nucleotides agree with TRBD1. Germline V lookup: CDR1 SQVTM, CDR2 ANQGSEA. The CDR3 runs to 12 residues. The ends lost 4 bases at V and 4 bases at J; junction bases unmatched: 3. CDR3 sequence reads: CSVGQGITEAFF. The CDR3 region has the DNA TGCAGCGTTGGACAGGGAATCACTGAAGCTTTCTTT.

The genes are TRBV29-1 and TRBJ2-5, with D tentatively TRBD1 or TRBD2 (5 bases each). V was trimmed by 4 bases and J by 3 bases, leaving 15 bases between them. The CDR3 is 14 amino acids. In germline, CDR1 is SQVTM, CDR2 ANQGSEA. CDR3 coding DNA: TGCAGCGTTGTAACGGGGCTACTGGAAGAGACCCAGTACTTC. It specifies CSVVTGLLEETQYF. Full variable domain (outside the CDR3, taken from reference TRBV29-1 and TRBJ2-5): SAVISQKPSRDICQRGTSLTIQCQVDSQVTMMFWYRQQPGQSLTLIATANQGSEATYESGFVIDKFPISRPNLTFSTLTVSNMSPEDSSIYLCSVVTGLLEETQYFGPGTRLLVL.

This clonotype was detected only a few times. This chain joins TRBV10-3 and TRBJ1-3; D possibly corresponds to TRBD1 (6 bases). There are 13 residues in the CDR3. Trimming cost V 8 bases and J 0 bases, with 8 bases left between them. Germline lookup yields CDR1 ENHRY and CDR2 SYGVKD. The CDR3 here is CAILQGSGNTIYF. The CDR3, as DNA: TGTGCCATCCTACAGGGCTCTGGAAACACCATATATTTT.

This chain connects TRBV29-1 to TRBJ2-3; 11 bases map to TRBD2. The germline V gene encodes CDR1 SQVTM and CDR2 ANQGSEA. This CDR3 is built from 15 residues. With 4 bases clipped from V and 3 bases from J, the junction kept 6 bases outside the gene matches. The chain's CDR3 is CSVAPTSGMTDTQYF. Here the CDR3 DNA reads TGCAGCGTTGCCCCGACTAGCGGGATGACAGATACGCAGTATTTT.

The V call is TRBV19, the J call TRBJ1-1; D might be TRBD1 (6 bases). This CDR3 contains 13 residues. Between the trimmed V and J ends, which lost 10 bases and 3 bases, there was a span of 15 bases. CDR1 is LNHDA and CDR2 is SQIVND in the germline V gene (reference sequence). The CDR3 reads CATRRGVYTEAFF. The DNA for the CDR3 is TGTGCCACTCGAAGGGGGGTGTACACTGAAGCTTTCTTT.

This clonotype has more than one count but fewer than ten. The rearrangement joins TRBV5-1 to TRBJ1-1, with D hard to call. The CDR3 extends over 14 amino acids. V dropped 5 bases and J dropped 6 bases, with 17 bases sitting between them. Germline CDR1 and CDR2: SGHRS and YFSETQ. The CDR3 coding sequence is TGCGCCAGCAGTTCGAGCCAACCCGCTTCTGAAGCTTTCTTT. It specifies CASSSSQPASEAFF.

This clonotype was counted a few times. This rearrangement joins TRBV6-2 or TRBV6-3 to TRBJ2-5; perhaps TRBD1 as D (6 bases). The CDR3 consists of 12 residues. CDR1 is MNHEY and CDR2 is SVGEGT in the germline V gene. Trimming pared 4 bases from V and 9 bases from J, leaving 12 bases between. CDR3 sequence reads: CASSSVDRAQYF. The CDR3 nucleotides read TGTGCCAGCAGTTCCGTGGACAGAGCCCAGTACTTC.

The sample holds a few counts of this clonotype. The rearrangement joins TRBV29-1 to TRBJ2-5, with D perhaps being TRBD1 or TRBD2 (5 bases each). Trimming shortened V by 0 bases and J by 5 bases, and 7 bases separated the two germline ends. The CDR3 extends over 12 amino acids. CDR1 SQVTM and CDR2 ANQGSEA come from the germline V gene. CDR3 region: CSVEDGAETQYF. The CDR3 DNA reads as TGCAGCGTTGAAGACGGGGCCGAGACCCAGTACTTC.

In this sample, this clonotype turned up a few times. The CDR3 coding sequence is TGTGCCAGCAGTGGCAGCCCCTACGAGCAGTACTTC. Amino acid sequence: CASSGSPYEQYF. This chain joins TRBV25-1 and TRBJ2-7; D gene uncertain. The CDR3 has 12 amino acids. Germline loops: CDR1 MGHDK, CDR2 SYGVNS. Trimming took off 4 bases at V and 2 bases at J, with 6 bases between the two ends.